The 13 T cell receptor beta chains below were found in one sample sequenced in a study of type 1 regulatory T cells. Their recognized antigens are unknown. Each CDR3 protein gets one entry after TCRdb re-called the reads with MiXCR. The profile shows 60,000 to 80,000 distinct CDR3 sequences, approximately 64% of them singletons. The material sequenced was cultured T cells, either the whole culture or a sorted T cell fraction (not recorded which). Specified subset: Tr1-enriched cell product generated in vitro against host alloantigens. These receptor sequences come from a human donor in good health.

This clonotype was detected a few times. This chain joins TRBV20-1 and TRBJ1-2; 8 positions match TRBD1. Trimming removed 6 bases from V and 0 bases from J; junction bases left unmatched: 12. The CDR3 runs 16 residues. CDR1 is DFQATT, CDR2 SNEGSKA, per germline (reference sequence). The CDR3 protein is CSASEPGTGTNYGYTF. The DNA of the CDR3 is TGCAGTGCGAGTGAACCCGGGACAGGCACTAACTATGGCTACACCTTC.

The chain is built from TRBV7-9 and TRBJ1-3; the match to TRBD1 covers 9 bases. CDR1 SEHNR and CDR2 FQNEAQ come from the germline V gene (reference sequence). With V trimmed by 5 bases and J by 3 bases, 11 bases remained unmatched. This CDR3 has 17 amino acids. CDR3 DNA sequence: TGTGCCAGCAGCCTAACCGGGACAGGGCCCAATGGAAACACCATATATTTT. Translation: CASSLTGTGPNGNTIYF.

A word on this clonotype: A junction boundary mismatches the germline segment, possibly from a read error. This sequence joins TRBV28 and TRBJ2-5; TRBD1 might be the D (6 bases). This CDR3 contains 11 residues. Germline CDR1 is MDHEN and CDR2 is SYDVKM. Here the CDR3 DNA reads TGCGATACGCAGGGGTGGGAGACCCAGTACTTC. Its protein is CDTQGWETQYF.

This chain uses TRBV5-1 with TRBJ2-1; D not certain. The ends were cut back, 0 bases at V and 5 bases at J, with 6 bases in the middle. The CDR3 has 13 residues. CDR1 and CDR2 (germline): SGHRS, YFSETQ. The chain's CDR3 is CASSLALHNEQFF. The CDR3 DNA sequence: TGCGCCAGCAGCTTGGCACTCCACAATGAGCAGTTCTTC. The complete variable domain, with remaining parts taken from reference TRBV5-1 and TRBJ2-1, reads KAGVTQTPRYLIKTRGQQVTLSCSPISGHRSVSWYQQTPGQGLQFLFEYFSETQRNKGNFPGRFSGRQFSNSRSEMNVSTLELGDSALYLCASSLALHNEQFFGPGTRLTVL.

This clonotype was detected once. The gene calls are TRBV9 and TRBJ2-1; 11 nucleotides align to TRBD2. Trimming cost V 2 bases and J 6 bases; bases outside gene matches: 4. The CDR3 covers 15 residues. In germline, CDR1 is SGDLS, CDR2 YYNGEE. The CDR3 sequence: CASSVGLAAINEQFF. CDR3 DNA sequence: TGTGCCAGCAGCGTGGGACTAGCGGCAATCAATGAGCAGTTCTTC.

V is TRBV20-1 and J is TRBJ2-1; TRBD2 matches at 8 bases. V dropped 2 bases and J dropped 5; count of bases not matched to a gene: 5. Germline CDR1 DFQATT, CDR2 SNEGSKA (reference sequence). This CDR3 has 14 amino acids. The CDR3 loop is CSARSAGGNNEQFF. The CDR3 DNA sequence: TGCAGTGCTAGATCCGCGGGAGGCAACAATGAGCAGTTCTTC.

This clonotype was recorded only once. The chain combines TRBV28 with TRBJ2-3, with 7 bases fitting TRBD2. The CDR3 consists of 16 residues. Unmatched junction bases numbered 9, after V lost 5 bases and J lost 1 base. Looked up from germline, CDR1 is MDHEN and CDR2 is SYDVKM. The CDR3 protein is CASSQVWAGGTDTQYF. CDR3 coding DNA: TGTGCCAGCAGTCAGGTCTGGGCGGGAGGCACAGATACGCAGTATTTT.

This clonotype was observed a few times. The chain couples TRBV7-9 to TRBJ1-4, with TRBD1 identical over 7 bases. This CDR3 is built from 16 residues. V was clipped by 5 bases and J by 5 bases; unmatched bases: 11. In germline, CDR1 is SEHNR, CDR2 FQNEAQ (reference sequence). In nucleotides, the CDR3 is TGTGCCAGCAGCCCTTTAGGACAGGTCAAAAATGAAAAACTGTTTTTT. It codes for CASSPLGQVKNEKLFF. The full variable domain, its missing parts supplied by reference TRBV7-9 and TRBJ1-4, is DTGVSQNPRHKITKRGQNVTFRCDPISEHNRLYWYRQTLGQGPEFLTYFQNEAQLEKSRLLSDRFSAERPKGSFSTLEIQRTEQGDSAMYLCASSPLGQVKNEKLFFGSGTQLSVL.

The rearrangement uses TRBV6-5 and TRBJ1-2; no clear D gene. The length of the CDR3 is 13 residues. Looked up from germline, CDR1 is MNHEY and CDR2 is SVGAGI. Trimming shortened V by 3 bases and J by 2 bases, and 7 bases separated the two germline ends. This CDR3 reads CASSYRENYGYTF. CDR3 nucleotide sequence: TGTGCCAGCAGTTATCGGGAGAACTATGGCTACACCTTC.

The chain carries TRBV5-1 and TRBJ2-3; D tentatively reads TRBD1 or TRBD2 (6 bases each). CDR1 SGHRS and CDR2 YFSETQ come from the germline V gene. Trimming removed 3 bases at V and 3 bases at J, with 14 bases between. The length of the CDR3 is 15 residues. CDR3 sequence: CASSSTQGGTDTQYF. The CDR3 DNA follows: TGCGCCAGCAGCTCTACTCAAGGGGGGACAGATACGCAGTATTTT. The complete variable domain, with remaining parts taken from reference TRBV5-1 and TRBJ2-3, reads KAGVTQTPRYLIKTRGQQVTLSCSPISGHRSVSWYQQTPGQGLQFLFEYFSETQRNKGNFPGRFSGRQFSNSRSEMNVSTLELGDSALYLCASSSTQGGTDTQYFGPGTRLTVL.

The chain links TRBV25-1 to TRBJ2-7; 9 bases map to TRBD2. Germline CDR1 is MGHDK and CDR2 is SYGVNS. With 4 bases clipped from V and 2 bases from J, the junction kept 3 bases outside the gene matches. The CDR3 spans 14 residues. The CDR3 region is CASSGLAGPYEQYF. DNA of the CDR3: TGTGCCAGCAGTGGTCTAGCGGGACCCTACGAGCAGTACTTC.

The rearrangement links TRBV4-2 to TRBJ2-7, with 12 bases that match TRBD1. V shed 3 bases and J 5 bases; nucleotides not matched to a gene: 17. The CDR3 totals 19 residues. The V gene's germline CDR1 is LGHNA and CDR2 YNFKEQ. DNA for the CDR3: TGTGCCAGCAGCCACACGCGGGACAGGGGGCTAGCGGGAGTCGACGAGCAGTACTTC. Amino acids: CASSHTRDRGLAGVDEQYF.

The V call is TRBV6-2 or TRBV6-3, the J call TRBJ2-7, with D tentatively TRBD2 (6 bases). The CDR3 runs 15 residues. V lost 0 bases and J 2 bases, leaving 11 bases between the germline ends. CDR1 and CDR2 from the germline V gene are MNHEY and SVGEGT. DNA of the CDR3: TGTGCCAGCAGTTACTCGAGAGGCGGGACCTACGAGCAGTACTTC. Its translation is CASSYSRGGTYEQYF.